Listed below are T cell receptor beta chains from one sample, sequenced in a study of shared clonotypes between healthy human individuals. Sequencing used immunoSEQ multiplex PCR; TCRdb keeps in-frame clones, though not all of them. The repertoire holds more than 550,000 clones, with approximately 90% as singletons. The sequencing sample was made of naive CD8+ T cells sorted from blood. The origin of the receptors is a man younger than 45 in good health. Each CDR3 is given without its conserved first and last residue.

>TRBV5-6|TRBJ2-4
ASSTGSGQGN
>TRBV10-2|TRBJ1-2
ASSETLIYGYT
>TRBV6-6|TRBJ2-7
ASSYRLAGEYEQY
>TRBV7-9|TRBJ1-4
ASSLRGQLNEKLF
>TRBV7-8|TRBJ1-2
ASSVNRGLYGYT
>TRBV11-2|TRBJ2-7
ASSVWETRPYEQY
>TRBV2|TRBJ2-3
ASRPLAGVSSAADTQY
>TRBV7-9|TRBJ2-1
ASSSHVVPDNEQF
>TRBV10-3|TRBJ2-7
AISGDSETRNSYEQY
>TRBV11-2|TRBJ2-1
ASSLDVGYLANEQF
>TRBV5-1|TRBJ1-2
ASSLAGTGAEELNGYT
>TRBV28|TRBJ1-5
ASSLMGGGNQPQH
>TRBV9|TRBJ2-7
ASSEGQGFYEQY
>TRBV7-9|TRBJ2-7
ASSDGGAGDYEQY
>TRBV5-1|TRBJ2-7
ASSLEQGPGYEQY
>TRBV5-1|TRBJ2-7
ASSLGSLGGEQY
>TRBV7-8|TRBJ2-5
ASSSLGQQETQY
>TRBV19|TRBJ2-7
ASSGDAAGGEQY
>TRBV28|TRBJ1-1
ASSGQGVTEAF
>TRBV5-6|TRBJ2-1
ASSLAGTGNYNEQF
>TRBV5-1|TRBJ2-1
ASSAGLAGRDEQF
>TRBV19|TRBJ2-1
ASSTLLAGGNNEQF
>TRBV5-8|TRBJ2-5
ASSSGLWETQY
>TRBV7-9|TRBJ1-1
ASSLAGHQANTEAF
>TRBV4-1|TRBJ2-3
ASSQGDSTDTQY
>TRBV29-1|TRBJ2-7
SVIAGSSYEQY
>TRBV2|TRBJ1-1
ASTEQGASIEAF
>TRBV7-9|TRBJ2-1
ASSPENNEQF
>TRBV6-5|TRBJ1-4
ASSYGEKLF
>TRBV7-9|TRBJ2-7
ASAGTVVREQY
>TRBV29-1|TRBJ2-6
SVKTGNAGANVLT
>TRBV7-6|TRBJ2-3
ASSSTGQGAVTDTQY
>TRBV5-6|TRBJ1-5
ASSLGGNSNQPQH
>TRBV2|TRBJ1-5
ASSAKGDRGQVYSNQPQH